This TCR beta chain was sequenced in a study of cytomegalovirus exposure and HLA in healthy donors. Only a few counts were recorded for this clone. This PCR relied on a set of 60 Vbeta primers and 13 Jbeta primers. Assay used: immunoSEQ multiplex PCR; TCRdb lists only in-frame clones, some missing. The table lists about 120,000 clones, 86% of them singletons. This TCR derives from a middle-aged man in good health and CMV-seronegative. The sample taken for sequencing was PBMCs.

This CDR3 reads CASSSLDRGQNTEAFF. The CDR3 DNA follows: TGTGCCAGCAGCTCACTGGACAGGGGACAAAACACTGAAGCTTTCTTT. The chain is built from TRBV5-4 and TRBJ1-1, with 9 bases lining up with TRBD1. J was trimmed by 2 bases and V by 3 bases; bases with no gene match: 8. The CDR3 covers 16 residues. Germline CDR1 SGHNT, CDR2 YYREEE (reference sequence).